What follows are 29 T cell receptor beta chains derived from one specimen sequenced in a study of T cell responses to AZD1222 COVID-19 vaccine. The repertoire was sequenced with immunoSEQ multiplex PCR; TCRdb's copy has only in-frame clones and lacks some. The table shows tens of thousands of clones, with more than 75% occurring only once. Here the sequenced sample was peripheral blood, taken on day 0 of AZD1222 vaccination. The receptor source for this set is an adult in good health.

The V and J genes are TRBV4-3 and TRBJ2-1; maybe TRBD2 (6 bases). In germline, CDR1 is LGHNA, CDR2 YSLEER. The V end lost 2 bases, the J end lost 1 base, and 15 bases lay between the germline ends. The CDR3 length is 17 residues. The CDR3 DNA reads as TGCGCCAGCAGCCAATCGGGCGGGGCGGGGTCCTACAATGAGCAGTTCTTC. It codes for CASSQSGGAGSYNEQFF.

V is TRBV7-2 and J is TRBJ1-2; no reliable D call. The V end lost 6 bases, the J end lost 7 bases, and 18 bases lay between the germline ends. The CDR3 spans 14 residues. Per the germline V gene, CDR1 is SGHTA and CDR2 is FQGNSA. The CDR3 bases are TGTGCCAGCAGTCACGGGATGTCACTGGGTGGCTACACCTTC. Its translation: CASSHGMSLGGYTF.

The V call is TRBV7-2, the J call TRBJ1-5, with D possibly matching TRBD1 (5 bases). The CDR3 consists of 15 residues. Per germline, CDR1 SGHTA and CDR2 FQGNSA. V was trimmed by 5 bases and J by 0 bases, leaving 11 bases between them. The chain's CDR3 is CASSPGAGSNQPQHF. The CDR3 nucleotides read TGTGCCAGCAGCCCTGGGGCGGGTAGCAATCAGCCCCAGCATTTT.

The chain uses TRBV2 and TRBJ1-6, with 10 bases fitting TRBD1. The V gene's germline CDR1 is SNHLY and CDR2 FYNNEI. V lost 5 bases and J lost 5; bases outside the gene matches: 6. CDR3 length: 16 amino acids. CDR3 sequence: CASSYDRGLNNSPLHF. As DNA, the CDR3 is TGTGCCAGCAGTTACGACAGGGGGCTCAATAATTCACCCCTCCACTTT.

V gene TRBV3-1 (or the pseudogene TRBV3-2) combines with J gene TRBJ2-6; D might be TRBD2 (6 bases). This CDR3 spans 12 amino acids. The V gene's germline CDR1 is LGHDT and CDR2 YNNKEL (reference sequence). Trimming cost V 3 bases and J 15 bases, with 12 bases left between them. CDR3 sequence: CASSHALRDLTF. CDR3 bases: TGTGCCAGCAGCCATGCTCTGCGGGACCTGACTTTC.

CDR3 residues: CASSTSTGASHYTDTQYF. The CDR3 nucleotides read TGTGCCAGCAGTACCTCGACAGGGGCAAGTCACTACACAGATACGCAGTATTTT. The chain has TRBV6-2 or TRBV6-3 and TRBJ2-3, with TRBD1 matching over 8 bases. Germline values: CDR1 MNHEY, CDR2 SVGEGT. The CDR3 totals 18 residues. The ends lost 5 bases at V and 2 bases at J; junction bases unmatched: 15.

The chain employs TRBV18 and TRBJ1-4; D may be TRBD1 (6 bases). Deletions cut 5 bases from V and 6 bases from J, with 10 bases between. This CDR3 spans 13 amino acids. Germline V lookup: CDR1 KGHSH, CDR2 LQKENI. As DNA, the CDR3 is TGTGCCAGCTCATCACAGGGTGATGAAAAACTGTTTTTT. This codes for CASSSQGDEKLFF.

The rearrangement joins TRBV2 to TRBJ1-2; TRBD1 matches 10 bases. With 4 bases clipped from V and 7 bases from J, the junction kept 6 bases outside the gene matches. The length of the CDR3 is 14 residues. Germline CDR1 and CDR2: SNHLY and FYNNEI. The CDR3 coding sequence is TGTGCCAGCAGTGGGAGACAGGGGGCGGGTGGCTACACCTTC. This sequence encodes CASSGRQGAGGYTF.

The V gene is TRBV6-5, the J gene TRBJ1-1, with D maybe TRBD1 (5 bases). This CDR3 has 14 amino acids. The germline V gene encodes CDR1 MNHEY and CDR2 SVGAGI. Trimming pared 0 bases from V and 1 base from J, leaving 6 bases between. CDR3 bases: TGTGCCAGCAGTTACTCTACAGGGAACACTGAAGCTTTCTTT. Translation: CASSYSTGNTEAFF.

This sequence joins TRBV7-3 and TRBJ2-3; TRBD2 matches at 14 bases. CDR1 SGHTA and CDR2 FQGTGA come from the germline V gene. CDR3 length: 19 amino acids. V was clipped by 0 bases and J by 3 bases; unmatched bases: 8. DNA for the CDR3: TGTGCCAGCAGCTTAACTTTGATTGGACTAGCGGGGGGTACAGATACGCAGTATTTT. Its translation is CASSLTLIGLAGGTDTQYF.

The CDR3 spells CASSSAGGRGDSYNEQFF. The DNA of the CDR3 is TGTGCCAGCAGCTCCGCCGGGGGGCGGGGGGATTCCTACAATGAGCAGTTCTTC. This chain links TRBV7-6 with TRBJ2-1; 8 bases match TRBD2. The CDR3 is 18 amino acids. Trimming removed 4 bases from V and 1 base from J; junction bases left unmatched: 12. The germline V gene has CDR1 SGHVS and CDR2 FNYEAQ.

The V call is TRBV18, the J call TRBJ2-7; 9 nucleotides line up with TRBD1. The CDR3 consists of 15 residues. Trimming at V came to 5 bases and at J to 6 bases, leaving 11 bases not matched to a gene. CDR1 and CDR2 from the germline V gene are KGHSH and LQKENI. The CDR3 coding sequence is TGTGCCAGCTCATCTAGGGGACAGGGATTAGGCGAGCAGTACTTC. Translated: CASSSRGQGLGEQYF. Drawing the rest from reference TRBV18 and TRBJ2-7, the complete variable domain is NAGVMQNPRHLVRRRGQEARLRCSPMKGHSHVYWYRQLPEEGLKFMVYLQKENIIDESGMPKERFSAEFPKEGPSILRIQQVVRGDSAAYFCASSSRGQGLGEQYFGPGTRLTVT.

The CDR3 protein is CASSIGVGASGGTDTQYF. CDR3 in DNA: TGTGCCAGTAGTATCGGGGTAGGGGCTAGCGGGGGCACAGATACGCAGTATTTT. The rearrangement joins TRBV19 to TRBJ2-3, with 9 bases identical to TRBD2. CDR3 length: 18 residues. The junction had 11 bases not matched to a gene; V was cut back by 3 bases and J by 1 base. Germline V gene data show CDR1 as LNHDA and CDR2 as SQIVND (reference sequence).

The chain uses TRBV4-3 and TRBJ2-4; D perhaps matches TRBD2 (6 bases). The CDR3 sequence is 16 residues long. Trimming took 0 bases from V and 7 from J, leaving 16 bases between them. In germline, CDR1 is LGHNA, CDR2 YSLEER. CDR3: CASSQDLGGRVNIQYF. CDR3 sequence (DNA): TGCGCCAGCAGCCAAGATTTGGGGGGTAGGGTGAACATTCAGTACTTC.

This clone was picked up one time. The V and J genes are TRBV12-3 or TRBV12-4 and TRBJ1-3; no definite D call. This CDR3 is built from 13 residues. Trimming cost V 2 bases and J 2 bases, with 4 bases left between them. In DNA, the CDR3 is TGTGCCAGCAGTTTAAAGGCTGGAAACACCATATATTTT. It translates to CASSLKAGNTIYF.

Only one count was recorded for this clone. The chain has TRBV29-1 and TRBJ1-1; D is unresolved. Between the trimmed V and J ends, which lost 4 bases and 1 base, there was a span of 7 bases. CDR1 and CDR2 (germline): SQVTM, ANQGSEA. This CDR3 is 12 amino acids long. CDR3 sequence: CSVAQRNTEAFF. The CDR3 DNA is TGCAGCGTTGCACAAAGGAACACTGAAGCTTTCTTT.

This chain uses TRBV19 with TRBJ1-2; D gene uncertain. CDR1 is LNHDA and CDR2 is SQIVND in the germline V gene (reference sequence). V shed 3 bases and J shed 3 bases, with 5 bases lying between them. This CDR3 comprises 12 residues. The CDR3: CASSINYYGYTF. For the CDR3, the DNA is TGTGCCAGTAGTATTAACTACTATGGCTACACCTTC. The full variable domain, with the rest looked up from reference TRBV19 and TRBJ1-2, is DGGITQSPKYLFRKEGQNVTLSCEQNLNHDAMYWYRQDPGQGLRLIYYSQIVNDFQKGDIAEGYSVSREKKESFPLTVTSAQKNPTAFYLCASSINYYGYTFGSGTRLTVV.

This CDR3 is CASSRPGTGRITDTQYF. The CDR3 DNA reads as TGTGCCAGCAGCCGTCCCGGGACAGGGCGGATCACAGATACGCAGTATTTT. The chain has TRBV28 and TRBJ2-3; 9 bases fit TRBD1. Losses at the gene ends were 6 bases for V and 2 bases for J; bases not matched to a gene: 12. Per the germline V gene, CDR1 is MDHEN and CDR2 is SYDVKM. This CDR3 has 17 amino acids.

The rearrangement uses TRBV7-9 and TRBJ2-2; tentatively, D is TRBD1 or TRBD2 (6 bases each). This CDR3 is built from 15 residues. Trimming stripped 2 bases from V and 1 base from J, with 8 bases between. CDR1 SEHNR and CDR2 FQNEAQ come from the germline V gene (reference sequence). The CDR3 coding sequence is TGTGCCAGCAGCTTAAGGGGGGAGAACACCGGGGAGCTGTTTTTT. It codes for CASSLRGENTGELFF.

This chain joins TRBV28 and TRBJ1-1; TRBD1 agrees at 9 bases. V dropped 6 bases and J dropped 11; count of bases not matched to a gene: 7. Germline-derived CDR1 and CDR2 are MDHEN and SYDVKM. The CDR3 sequence is 12 residues long. CDR3 bases: TGTGCCAGCAGCCCCGGGACAGGGACGGCTTTCTTT. Translating it yields CASSPGTGTAFF.

The rearrangement uses TRBV14 and TRBJ2-3; D call uncertain. CDR3 size: 13 residues. The germline V gene has CDR1 SGHDN and CDR2 FVKESK. Trimming took 2 bases from V and 8 from J, leaving 11 bases between them. CDR3 amino acids: CASSQLSASTQYF. CDR3 bases: TGTGCCAGCAGCCAACTTTCTGCGTCTACGCAGTATTTT.

The V and J genes are TRBV7-8 and TRBJ2-7; no clear D gene. Germline CDR1 and CDR2: SGHVS and FQNEAQ. The length of the CDR3 is 12 residues. The V gene lost 5 bases and the J gene lost 0 bases, with 5 bases spanning the gap. CDR3 region: CASSRSSYEQYF. CDR3 DNA sequence: TGTGCCAGCAGCCGCAGCTCCTACGAGCAGTACTTC. Together with reference TRBV7-8 and TRBJ2-7, the CDR3 gives the full variable domain: GAGVSQSPRYKVAKRGQDVALRCDPISGHVSLFWYQQALGQGPEFLTYFQNEAQLDKSGLPSDRFFAERPEGSVSTLKIQRTQQEDSAVYLCASSRSSYEQYFGPGTRLTVT.

The chain couples TRBV27 to TRBJ2-1; maybe TRBD2 (5 bases). The CDR3 has 14 amino acids. The germline V gene has CDR1 MNHEY and CDR2 SMNVEV (reference sequence). The V gene lost 2 bases and the J gene lost 4 bases, with 9 bases spanning the gap. DNA of the CDR3: TGTGCCAGCAGTTTAAATGGGGAGTACAATGAGCAGTTCTTC. Protein: CASSLNGEYNEQFF.

The V gene is TRBV18, the J gene TRBJ1-1; D is unresolved. V lost 3 bases to trimming and J lost 1 base, with 3 bases between them. CDR1 KGHSH and CDR2 LQKENI come from the germline V gene. The CDR3 totals 12 residues. CDR3 sequence reads: CASSPSNTEAFF. The CDR3 nucleotides read TGTGCCAGCTCACCTTCGAACACTGAAGCTTTCTTT.

V gene TRBV10-3 combines with J gene TRBJ2-1, with a weak D call TRBD1 (6 bases). V shed 10 bases and J shed 3 bases, with 16 bases lying between them. Looked up from germline, CDR1 is ENHRY and CDR2 is SYGVKD. CDR3 size: 14 residues. The CDR3 DNA follows: TGTGCCACCCTGGACAGAGATTACTACAATGAGCAGTTCTTC. It is translated as CATLDRDYYNEQFF.

Here the CDR3 reads CASSSQGVSATNEKLFF. Written as DNA, the CDR3 is TGTGCCAGCTCATCACAGGGTGTCAGCGCAACTAATGAAAAACTGTTTTTT. V is TRBV18 and J is TRBJ1-4, with D maybe TRBD1 (6 bases). This CDR3 has 17 residues. V was pared by 5 bases and J by 0 bases, with 16 bases between. In germline, CDR1 is KGHSH, CDR2 LQKENI. Drawing the rest from reference TRBV18 and TRBJ1-4, the complete variable domain is NAGVMQNPRHLVRRRGQEARLRCSPMKGHSHVYWYRQLPEEGLKFMVYLQKENIIDESGMPKERFSAEFPKEGPSILRIQQVVRGDSAAYFCASSSQGVSATNEKLFFGSGTQLSVL.

The chain uses TRBV4-2 and TRBJ1-2, with 10 bases aligning to TRBD1. CDR1 is LGHNA and CDR2 is YNFKEQ in the germline V gene. Trimming cost V 4 bases and J 6 bases; bases outside gene matches: 14. This CDR3 is built from 17 residues. CDR3 protein: CASSPTSKTGGRDGYTF. The CDR3 DNA is TGTGCCAGCAGCCCAACTTCAAAGACAGGGGGCAGGGATGGCTACACCTTC.

The chain employs TRBV5-1 and TRBJ2-7; 9 bases line up with TRBD1. Germline values: CDR1 SGHRS, CDR2 YFSETQ. V was clipped by 4 bases and J by 0 bases; unmatched bases: 5. This CDR3 is built from 15 residues. CDR3 region: CASSMGQGFSYEQYF. CDR3 nucleotide sequence: TGCGCCAGCAGCATGGGACAGGGCTTCTCCTACGAGCAGTACTTC.

The chain uses TRBV19 and TRBJ2-2, with D possibly being TRBD2 (5 bases). Per germline, CDR1 LNHDA and CDR2 SQIVND (reference sequence). With 5 bases removed from V and 4 bases from J, the gap between germline ends came to 8 bases. CDR3 length: 13 residues. The CDR3 bases are TGTGCCAGTAGTCCGGGAACCACCGGGGAGCTGTTTTTT. Protein: CASSPGTTGELFF.